This TCR beta chain is from a study of human T cells and chemical hapten exposure. General study points: Among expanded TCRs, significantly more large CDR3 similarity clusters formed than among controls. There was no change with DPC sensitization in TCRs above 1 in 1000 frequency.

V was clipped by 8 bases and J by 2 bases, with 16 bases between them. Germline V gives CDR1 MNHNS, CDR2 SASEGT. This CDR3 has 14 amino acids. Time point denoted: patch test 2, 6 weeks after DPC sensitization. Treatment meaning: therapeutic diphenylcyclopropenone sensitization with weekly scalp DPC. Blood collection took place prior to placing each patch test. People who gave samples had alopecia, were 18 to 70 years old, and were suitable for DPC. This clonotype occurred many times. The target antigen is unknown. Via MiXCR, TCRdb re-called the RACE reads, giving one row per CDR3 protein. The sample contains 330,000 or so distinct CDR3 sequences, roughly 6% of which appear only once.

This chain links TRBV6-1 with TRBJ2-7, with D possibly being TRBD2 (7 bases). Sequenced material: whole blood, taken in connection with sensitization to the hapten diphenylcyclopropenone (DPC). The sequence derives from a young woman with alopecia areata. Some clones in this sample may be carry-over from other donors' samples. CDR3 region: CASGRGTLTYEQYF. The CDR3 DNA reads as TGTGCCAGCGGGCGGGGGACATTGACCTACGAGCAGTACTTC.